One and the same sample provided the 20 T cell receptor beta chains below, sequenced in a study of blood T cell repertoires in COVID-19. Here immunoSEQ multiplex PCR was the method, and the copy in TCRdb shows in-frame clones only, minus some. The sample lists about 110,000 clones; 75% to 80% were seen once. The material sequenced was peripheral blood. These receptors were obtained from a woman aged 80 or over with active or convalescent COVID-19.

This clone was counted only a few times. The chain joins TRBV6-4 to TRBJ2-1, with TRBD1 matching over 8 bases. Per the germline V gene, CDR1 is MRHNA and CDR2 is SNTAGT. This CDR3 region has 14 residues. J gave up 3 bases and V 5 bases, and 3 bases lay outside the gene matches. The CDR3 spells CASSSQGGYNEQFF. The CDR3 DNA is TGTGCCAGCAGTTCACAGGGGGGCTACAATGAGCAGTTCTTC.

V usage is TRBV7-8 and J usage is TRBJ2-1, with 7 bases fitting TRBD1. CDR3 length equals 15 residues. Trimming at V came to 4 bases and at J to 8 bases, leaving 11 bases not matched to a gene. From germline, CDR1 is SGHVS and CDR2 FQNEAQ. CDR3 bases: TGTGCCAGCAGCTGGCAGGACAGGTCCGGCGATGAGCAGTTCTTC. Translation gives CASSWQDRSGDEQFF.

The CDR3 loop reads CASNLNNNEQFF. The CDR3 DNA reads as TGTGCCAGCAACCTCAACAACAATGAGCAGTTCTTC. The gene calls are TRBV11-2 and TRBJ2-1; no definite D call. Per the germline V gene, CDR1 is SGHAT and CDR2 is FQNNGV. The germline V and J ends were trimmed by 7 bases and 5 bases, with 9 bases remaining between them. The CDR3 extends over 12 amino acids.

This CDR3 reads CAISGSSGENEQFF. The CDR3 DNA reads TGTGCCATCAGTGGGTCTAGCGGGGAGAATGAGCAGTTCTTC. The rearrangement joins TRBV10-3 to TRBJ2-1, with TRBD2 matching over 9 bases. Germline V CDR1 and CDR2: ENHRY, SYGVKD. V dropped 4 bases and J dropped 7; count of bases not matched to a gene: 5. The CDR3 is 14 residues long.

The chain carries TRBV19 and TRBJ1-6; D unclear. V was shortened by 4 bases and J by 5 bases, with 12 bases between the two germline ends. CDR1 is LNHDA, CDR2 SQIVND, per germline (reference sequence). This CDR3 spans 15 amino acids. The CDR3 here is CASSRSPGNNSPLHF. The CDR3, as DNA: TGTGCCAGTAGTAGATCGCCGGGGAATAATTCACCCCTCCACTTT.

The chain recombines TRBV6-5 with TRBJ2-4, with D maybe TRBD1 (5 bases). The CDR3 loop spans 16 amino acids. Trimming removed 4 bases from V and 1 base from J, with 14 bases in between. The germline gives CDR1 MNHEY, CDR2 SVGAGI. The CDR3 is CASSFRQNRAKNIQYF. CDR3 coding DNA: TGTGCCAGCAGTTTTCGACAGAATAGGGCCAAAAACATTCAGTACTTC.

V is TRBV4-1 and J is TRBJ1-4, with D maybe TRBD1 (5 bases). Germline V CDR1 and CDR2: MGHRA, YSYEKL. The CDR3 is 15 residues long. The V and J ends lost 0 bases and 8 bases respectively, with 13 bases between them. In DNA, the CDR3 is TGCGCCAGCAGCCAAGATGGAGGGGCTAGAGAAAAACTGTTTTTT. This encodes CASSQDGGAREKLFF.

This chain connects TRBV27 to TRBJ1-1, with 7 positions matching TRBD1. Germline CDR1 MNHEY, CDR2 SMNVEV (reference sequence). The V and J ends lost 4 bases and 5 bases, in that order; junction bases with no gene match: 7. The CDR3 sequence is 14 residues long. As DNA, the CDR3 is TGTGCCAGCAGTTCCCCCCCCAGGGGGACTGAAGCTTTCTTT. It translates to CASSSPPRGTEAFF.

This chain uses TRBV5-1 with TRBJ1-1; D is ambiguous. Trimming took 4 bases from V and 3 from J, leaving 19 bases between them. Germline V CDR1 and CDR2: SGHRS, YFSETQ. CDR3 size: 16 residues. This CDR3 is CASSPRTGRRYTEAFF. DNA for the CDR3: TGCGCCAGCAGCCCACGGACGGGGAGACGGTACACTGAAGCTTTCTTT.

This clone has more than one count but fewer than ten. The CDR3 protein is CASSLQDSRNEQFF. Here the CDR3 DNA reads TGTGCCAGCTCACTCCAGGACAGTCGCAATGAGCAGTTCTTC. The chain combines TRBV18 with TRBJ2-1, with a possible D match to TRBD1 (6 bases). Germline CDR1 reads KGHSH; CDR2 reads LQKENI. This CDR3 contains 14 residues. V gave up 4 bases and J gave up 6 bases, with 13 bases separating them.

The V gene is TRBV7-3, the J gene TRBJ2-3, with 8 bases aligning to TRBD2. Germline CDR1 reads SGHTA; CDR2 reads FQGTGA. V lost 5 bases and J lost 4; bases outside the gene matches: 11. The CDR3 loop spans 16 amino acids. DNA of the CDR3: TGTGCCAGCAGCAAAGACGGAGCGGGAGTGGCAGATACGCAGTATTTT. Translated: CASSKDGAGVADTQYF.

V usage is TRBV6-5 and J usage is TRBJ2-3, with 9 bases matching TRBD2. The CDR3 consists of 15 residues. V lost 5 bases to trimming and J lost 4 bases; unmatched junction nucleotides: 7. Per the germline V gene, CDR1 is MNHEY and CDR2 is SVGAGI. The CDR3 DNA is TGTGCCAGCAGTCCGACTAGCGGCAATGCAGATACGCAGTATTTT. It codes for CASSPTSGNADTQYF.

This clone was observed a few times. The chain has TRBV15 and TRBJ2-6; a possible D gene is TRBD1 (6 bases). The germline CDR1 and CDR2 sequences are LNHNV and YYDKDF (reference sequence). The V end was cut by 0 bases, the J end by 8 bases, with 11 bases between. The CDR3 runs 15 residues. The CDR3 DNA follows: TGTGCCACCAGCAGAGATTTAGGGGGTACCAACGTCCTGACTTTC. Its protein is CATSRDLGGTNVLTF.

The chain carries TRBV9 and TRBJ2-2; TRBD1 matches at 8 bases. Trimming removed 1 base from V and 5 bases from J; junction bases left unmatched: 4. The CDR3 runs to 15 residues. Germline values: CDR1 SGDLS, CDR2 YYNGEE. The CDR3 loop reads CASSVRTGITGELFF. CDR3 bases: TGTGCCAGCAGCGTAAGGACAGGGATAACCGGGGAGCTGTTTTTT.

V and J are TRBV5-6 and TRBJ1-6; maybe TRBD1 (5 bases). The V and J ends lost 4 bases and 3 bases respectively, with 8 bases between them. The CDR3 is 14 residues long. CDR1 and CDR2 (germline): SGHDT, YYEEEE. The CDR3 nucleotides read TGTGCCAGCAGCCCAGGGTTCTATAATTCACCCCTCCACTTT. Residues: CASSPGFYNSPLHF.

The sample holds a few counts of this clone. The chain carries TRBV7-2 and TRBJ1-2; 7 bases are shared with TRBD1. CDR3 length: 14 residues. V lost 5 bases to trimming and J lost 5 bases; unmatched junction nucleotides: 8. Germline assignment: CDR1 SGHTA and CDR2 FQGNSA. The CDR3 reads CASSTQGGEYGYTF. CDR3 coding DNA: TGTGCCAGCAGCACTCAGGGGGGAGAGTATGGCTACACCTTC.

This clone is a singleton in its sample. As DNA, the CDR3 is TGTGCCAGCAGCGTAGTAGCGGGAGGGCCTCTAGAGACCCAGTACTTC. Translated, it gives CASSVVAGGPLETQYF. The gene calls are TRBV9 and TRBJ2-5, with 11 bases matching TRBD2. The CDR3 runs 16 residues. Germline V gene lookup returns CDR1 SGDLS and CDR2 YYNGEE. V lost 0 bases, J lost 4 bases, and 5 bases stayed unmatched.

The V gene is TRBV10-3, the J gene TRBJ2-6; 12 bases line up with TRBD1. V shed 5 bases, J shed 1 base, and the junction held 3 bases outside the gene matches. This CDR3 has 17 residues. Germline CDR1 reads ENHRY; CDR2 reads SYGVKD. The CDR3 DNA reads TGTGCCATCAGTCCGGGACAGGGGGCTTCTGGGGCCAACGTCCTGACTTTC. It specifies CAISPGQGASGANVLTF.

In nucleotides, the CDR3 is TGTGCCAGCAGTAGGGACAGGGGGGCCTACGAGCAGTACTTC. It codes for CASSRDRGAYEQYF. The gene calls are TRBV7-4 and TRBJ2-7; TRBD1 aligns across 11 bases. Germline trimming cut 6 bases from V and 2 bases from J; bases unmatched to any gene: 3. In germline, CDR1 is SGHVT, CDR2 SQSDAQ. This CDR3 contains 14 residues.

The chain carries TRBV25-1 and TRBJ2-5; the D gene is possibly TRBD1 (6 bases). Germline CDR1 reads MGHDK; CDR2 reads SYGVNS. The V end was cut by 4 bases, the J end by 5 bases, with 17 bases between. The CDR3 has 15 amino acids. The CDR3 reads CASSGLYRDAETQYF. The CDR3 DNA sequence: TGTGCCAGCAGTGGCCTCTACAGGGACGCGGAGACCCAGTACTTC.